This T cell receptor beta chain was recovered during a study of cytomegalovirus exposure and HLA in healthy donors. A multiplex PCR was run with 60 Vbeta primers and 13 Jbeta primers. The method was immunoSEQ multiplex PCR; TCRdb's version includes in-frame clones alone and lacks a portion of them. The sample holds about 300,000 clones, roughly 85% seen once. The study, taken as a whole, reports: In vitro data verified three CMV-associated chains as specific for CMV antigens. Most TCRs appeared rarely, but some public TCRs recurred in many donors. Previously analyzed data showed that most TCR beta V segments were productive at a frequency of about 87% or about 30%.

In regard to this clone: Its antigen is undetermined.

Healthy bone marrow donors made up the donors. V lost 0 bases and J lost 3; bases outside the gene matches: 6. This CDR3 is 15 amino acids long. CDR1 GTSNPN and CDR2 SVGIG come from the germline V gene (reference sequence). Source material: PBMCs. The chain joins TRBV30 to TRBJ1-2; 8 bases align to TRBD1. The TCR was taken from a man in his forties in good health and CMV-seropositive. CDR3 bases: TGTGCCTGGAGTGTAACCGGGACAGGCTACTATGGCTACACCTTC. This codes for CAWSVTGTGYYGYTF. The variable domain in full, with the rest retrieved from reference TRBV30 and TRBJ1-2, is SQTIHQWPATLVQPVGSPLSLECTVEGTSNPNLYWYRQAAGRGLQLLFYSVGIGQISSEVPQNLSASRPQDRQFILSSKKLLLSDSGFYLCAWSVTGTGYYGYTFGSGTRLTVV.